The T cell receptor (beta chain) described here comes from a study of T cells of healthy individuals. In this sample, this clonotype turned up many times. CDR1 and CDR2 from the germline V gene are GTSNPN and SVGIG (reference sequence). The V gene lost 8 bases and the J gene lost 0 bases, with 14 bases spanning the gap. The CDR3 is 15 amino acids. TCRdb independently ran MiXCR on the 5' RACE reads; one entry per CDR3 protein. The table has approximately 52,000 distinct CDR3 sequences, roughly 14% seen once. The V and J genes are TRBV30 and TRBJ2-6; D unresolved. This clonotype was obtained from a human donor in good health. The CDR3 here is CAAKIFSSGANVLTF. The CDR3 bases are TGTGCCGCCAAAATTTTCAGCTCTGGGGCCAACGTCCTGACTTTC.